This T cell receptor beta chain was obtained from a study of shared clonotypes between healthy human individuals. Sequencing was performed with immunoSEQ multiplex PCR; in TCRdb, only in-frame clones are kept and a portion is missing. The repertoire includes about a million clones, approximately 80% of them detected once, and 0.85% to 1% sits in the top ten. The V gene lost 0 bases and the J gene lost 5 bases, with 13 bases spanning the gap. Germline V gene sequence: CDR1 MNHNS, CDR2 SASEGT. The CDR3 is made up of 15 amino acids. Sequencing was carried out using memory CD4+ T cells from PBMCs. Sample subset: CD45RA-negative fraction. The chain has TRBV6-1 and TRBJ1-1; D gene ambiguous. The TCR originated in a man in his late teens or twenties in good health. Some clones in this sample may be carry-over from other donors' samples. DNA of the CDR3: TGTGCCAGCAGTGAAGCGTGGCAGCCTAGGACTGAAGCTTTCTTT. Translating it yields CASSEAWQPRTEAFF.